This entry lists 28 T cell receptor beta chains sequenced from one sample in a study of identical twins. TCRdb re-derived calls from the 5' RACE reads in MiXCR, one entry per CDR3 protein. Altogether 690,000 or so distinct CDR3 sequences are present, less than 7% being singletons, with the ten largest covering 1.5% to 2%. Specimen: naive T cells sorted from blood. The receptors stem from a man aged 18-30 years in good health.

The V gene is TRBV5-1, the J gene TRBJ1-1, with a tentative D call TRBD1 (6 bases). The CDR3 contains 12 residues. Trimming pared 0 bases from V and 13 bases from J, leaving 13 bases between. Germline V CDR1 and CDR2: SGHRS, YFSETQ. The CDR3 DNA reads TGCGCCAGCAGCTTGGATTGGACAGTCGGTTTCTTT. Residues: CASSLDWTVGFF. The complete variable domain, with remaining parts taken from reference TRBV5-1 and TRBJ1-1, reads KAGVTQTPRYLIKTRGQQVTLSCSPISGHRSVSWYQQTPGQGLQFLFEYFSETQRNKGNFPGRFSGRQFSNSRSEMNVSTLELGDSALYLCASSLDWTVGFFGQGTRLTVV.

Ten or more counts support this clonotype. The V call is TRBV24-1, the J call TRBJ2-7, with 9 bases fitting TRBD1. CDR3 size: 20 residues. Germline CDR1 is KGHDR and CDR2 is SFDVKD. The junction had 17 bases not matched to a gene; V was cut back by 0 bases and J by 3 bases. CDR3 DNA: TGTGCCACCAGTGATTTGGACAGGGGGAGTGGTCCCTTTGGTTACTACGAGCAGTACGTC. It specifies CATSDLDRGSGPFGYYEQYV.

This clonotype was seen many times. V and J are TRBV24-1 and TRBJ2-1; the D gene is possibly TRBD2 (6 bases). V was trimmed by 4 bases and J by 6 bases, leaving 15 bases between them. This CDR3 contains 15 residues. Germline assignment: CDR1 KGHDR and CDR2 SFDVKD. DNA for the CDR3: TGTGCCACCAGTGACCGCGTGGGAGGATCCAATGAGCAGTTCTTC. It is translated as CATSDRVGGSNEQFF.

The chain employs TRBV6-4 and TRBJ2-7; D is ambiguous. Germline CDR1 is MRHNA and CDR2 is SNTAGT. V lost 0 bases to trimming and J lost 6 bases, with 36 bases between them. The CDR3 runs 22 residues. The CDR3 region is CASSDSIKCPSNSHLFGIEQYV. The DNA for the CDR3 is TGTGCCAGCAGTGACTCGATTAAGTGCCCTTCGAACAGCCACCTATTTGGCATCGAGCAGTACGTC.

This clonotype was detected ten times or more. The J gene is TRBJ2-1, the V gene TRBV10-1; TRBD2 aligns across 10 bases. The CDR3 is 15 residues long. CDR1 WNHNN and CDR2 SYGVQD come from the germline V gene (reference sequence). V was clipped by 2 bases and J by 5 bases; unmatched bases: 3. The DNA for the CDR3 is TGCGCCAGCAGTGAGAGTGGACTAGCGGACAATGAGCAGTTCTTC. Protein product: CASSESGLADNEQFF.

This clonotype was counted at least ten times. The chain uses TRBV6-2 or TRBV6-3 and TRBJ1-5, with TRBD1 matching over 8 bases. From germline, CDR1 is MNHEY and CDR2 SVGEGT. V lost 2 bases and J lost 6; bases outside the gene matches: 6. The CDR3 sequence is 15 residues long. The CDR3 reads CASSYPGGWIQPQHF. CDR3 coding DNA: TGTGCCAGCAGTTACCCAGGGGGCTGGATTCAGCCCCAGCATTTT.

This clonotype was observed a few times. The genes are TRBV27 and TRBJ1-4; TRBD1 matches at 7 bases. CDR3 length: 18 residues. CDR1 MNHEY and CDR2 SMNVEV come from the germline V gene (reference sequence). Trimming took 0 bases from V and 5 from J; bases not matched to a gene: 12. The CDR3 DNA is TGTGCCAGCAGTTTATCGATCTATACCGGGACAGAGAATGAAAAACTGTTTTTT. Amino acid sequence: CASSLSIYTGTENEKLFF.

This chain joins TRBV3-1 and TRBJ2-1; D is unclear. The CDR3 consists of 15 residues. Germline V gene data show CDR1 as LGHDT and CDR2 as YNNKEL (reference sequence). Trimming left V 1 base short and J 3 bases short, with 10 bases between. DNA of the CDR3: TGTGCCAGCAGCCAAGGTGAGGCGGTCTACAATGAGCAGTTCTTC. Its translation is CASSQGEAVYNEQFF.

This clonotype was detected ten times or more. The chain carries TRBV20-1 and TRBJ2-3; 9 bases map to TRBD2. Germline V gene data show CDR1 as DFQATT and CDR2 as SNEGSKA (reference sequence). The CDR3 is 15 residues long. V lost 0 bases and J lost 3; bases outside the gene matches: 4. CDR3 sequence reads: CSARDRGRATDTQYF. DNA for the CDR3: TGCAGTGCTAGAGATCGCGGGAGGGCTACAGATACGCAGTATTTT.

The chain links TRBV20-1 to TRBJ2-3, with D uncertain. There are 16 residues in the CDR3. From germline, CDR1 is DFQATT and CDR2 SNEGSKA (reference sequence). Trimming removed 0 bases at V and 2 bases at J, with 15 bases between. Written as DNA, the CDR3 is TGCAGTGCTAGAGATCGTGGCGGCAGAGACACAGATACGCAGTATTTT. The encoded protein is CSARDRGGRDTDTQYF.

V and J are TRBV30 and TRBJ2-1; 9 bases agree with TRBD1. CDR1 GTSNPN and CDR2 SVGIG come from the germline V gene (reference sequence). The ends lost 4 bases at V and 9 bases at J; junction bases unmatched: 7. The CDR3 runs to 13 residues. For the CDR3, the DNA is TGTGCCTGGACGGGGACAGGGTTTAGTGAGCAGTTCTTC. The encoded protein is CAWTGTGFSEQFF.

This clonotype showed up many times. The chain has TRBV7-9 and TRBJ2-5; D remains unclear. Germline CDR1 is SEHNR and CDR2 is FQNEAQ (reference sequence). The CDR3 sequence is 12 residues long. Trimming shortened V by 11 bases and J by 1 base, and 11 bases separated the two germline ends. CDR3 DNA sequence: TGTGCCTCCAACTCGGGCCAAGAGACCCAGTACTTC. Translated: CASNSGQETQYF.

This clonotype was recorded at least ten times. The rearrangement uses TRBV28 and TRBJ2-7; 7 positions match TRBD1. Trimming at V came to 4 bases and at J to 2 bases, leaving 8 bases not matched to a gene. The CDR3 runs 15 residues. CDR1 MDHEN and CDR2 SYDVKM come from the germline V gene. This CDR3 is CASSSLGTAPYEQYF. CDR3 coding DNA: TGTGCCAGCAGTTCCTTGGGGACAGCGCCCTACGAGCAGTACTTC.

This clonotype was detected many times. The chain joins TRBV12-3 or TRBV12-4 to TRBJ2-2, with D tentatively TRBD1 (6 bases). V lost 6 bases, J lost 0 bases, and 8 bases lay in between. The CDR3 runs 14 residues. Here the CDR3 reads CASRGAANTGELFF. CDR3 in DNA: TGTGCCAGCAGGGGGGCTGCGAACACCGGGGAGCTGTTTTTT.

This clonotype was observed many times. V and J are TRBV4-1 and TRBJ2-1; D assignment may be TRBD1 or TRBD2 (5 bases each). Germline CDR1 reads MGHRA; CDR2 reads YSYEKL. The ends were cut back, 1 base at V and 10 bases at J, with 17 bases in the middle. This CDR3 has 15 amino acids. The CDR3 loop is CASSQVSGGAREQFF. DNA of the CDR3: TGCGCCAGCAGCCAAGTCTCTGGGGGAGCTCGGGAGCAGTTCTTC.

This chain links TRBV27 with TRBJ2-2, with D hard to call. Germline V gene data show CDR1 as MNHEY and CDR2 as SMNVEV (reference sequence). V was pared by 2 bases and J by 6 bases, with 13 bases between. CDR3 length: 15 residues. CDR3 sequence (DNA): TGTGCCAGCAGTTTACTAGTATCCAGACCCGGGGAGCTGTTTTTT. Encoded protein: CASSLLVSRPGELFF.

The chain uses TRBV25-1 and TRBJ2-5; TRBD2 might be the D (6 bases). The CDR3 extends over 15 amino acids. The germline V gene encodes CDR1 MGHDK and CDR2 SYGVNS. With 3 bases removed from V and 2 bases from J, the gap between germline ends came to 13 bases. CDR3 coding DNA: TGTGCCAGCAGTGATTGGGGACTCCAGCAAGAGACCCAGTACTTC. Translating it yields CASSDWGLQQETQYF.

The chain is built from TRBV7-3 and TRBJ1-2, with no clear D. V was trimmed by 5 bases and J by 8 bases, leaving 18 bases between them. The CDR3 is 14 amino acids. Germline-derived CDR1 and CDR2 are SGHTA and FQGTGA. For the CDR3, the DNA is TGTGCCAGCAGCCCCTCGGCGGATGGGTTGGGCTACACCTTC. It translates to CASSPSADGLGYTF.

The chain links TRBV7-8 to TRBJ2-2; D uncertain. Germline values: CDR1 SGHVS, CDR2 FQNEAQ. The germline V and J ends were trimmed by 8 bases and 6 bases, with 10 bases remaining between them. The CDR3 consists of 12 residues. CDR3 sequence reads: CASGWDPGELFF. The DNA of the CDR3 is TGTGCCAGCGGCTGGGATCCCGGGGAGCTGTTTTTT.

This clonotype was seen only a few times. J is TRBJ2-7 and V is TRBV25-1, with D tentatively TRBD1 (6 bases). The germline V gene encodes CDR1 MGHDK and CDR2 SYGVNS. This CDR3 region has 14 residues. Trimming removed 2 bases from V and 5 bases from J, with 13 bases in between. CDR3 region: CASSEQVQGDEQYF. Here the CDR3 DNA reads TGTGCCAGCAGTGAACAGGTACAGGGAGACGAGCAGTACTTC.

The rearrangement links TRBV11-2 to TRBJ2-2; TRBD1 aligns across 11 bases. J was trimmed by 7 bases and V by 6 bases; bases with no gene match: 7. CDR1 and CDR2 from the germline V gene are SGHAT and FQNNGV. The length of the CDR3 is 15 residues. The CDR3 spells CASRSPGTGGGELFF. The CDR3 DNA reads as TGTGCCAGCAGGTCCCCCGGGACAGGGGGCGGGGAGCTGTTTTTT.

This clonotype has more than one count but fewer than ten. The V gene is TRBV2, the J gene TRBJ2-3; the match to TRBD1 covers 7 bases. Germline loops: CDR1 SNHLY, CDR2 FYNNEI. J was trimmed by 1 base and V by 6 bases; bases with no gene match: 4. The length of the CDR3 is 14 residues. The CDR3 sequence is CASRRDRRTDTQYF. The CDR3 nucleotides read TGTGCCAGCAGGAGGGACAGACGCACAGATACGCAGTATTTT.

There are many counts of this clonotype. The chain links TRBV2 to TRBJ2-4, with D unclear. Germline-derived CDR1 and CDR2 are SNHLY and FYNNEI. V lost 5 bases and J lost 0, with 8 bases in between. The length of the CDR3 is 14 residues. The CDR3 DNA reads TGTGCCAGCAGTTACGGCCCAGCCAAAAACATTCAGTACTTC. This gives the protein CASSYGPAKNIQYF.

This clonotype has ten or more counts. The chain is built from TRBV6-4 and TRBJ2-1; 7 bases map to TRBD2. With 0 bases clipped from V and 8 bases from J, the junction kept 4 bases outside the gene matches. Germline lookup yields CDR1 MRHNA and CDR2 SNTAGT. This CDR3 contains 14 residues. CDR3 loop: CASSDSKTSYEQFF. CDR3 in DNA: TGTGCCAGCAGTGACTCTAAGACTAGCTATGAGCAGTTCTTC.

The sample holds many counts of this clonotype. This chain connects TRBV29-1 to TRBJ1-1; D gene ambiguous. Deletions cut 7 bases from V and 2 bases from J, with 5 bases between. Germline CDR1 and CDR2: SQVTM and ANQGSEA. The CDR3 is made up of 10 amino acids. The CDR3 DNA is TGCAGCGCCTCAAACACTGAAGCTTTCTTT. Encoded protein: CSASNTEAFF.

This chain uses TRBV5-5 with TRBJ2-3, with a weak D call TRBD1 (6 bases). Trimming pared 4 bases from V and 2 bases from J, leaving 17 bases between. Germline values: CDR1 SGHKS, CDR2 YYEKEE (reference sequence). The CDR3 totals 16 residues. CDR3 DNA: TGTGCCAGCAGCCCTTTGGGTGCAGGGGACACAGATACGCAGTATTTT. Translated, it gives CASSPLGAGDTDTQYF.

This clonotype has a count of ten or more. This chain uses TRBV6-1 with TRBJ2-1; D ambiguous. V was clipped by 7 bases and J by 2 bases, with 18 bases between them. CDR1 and CDR2 from the germline V gene are MNHNS and SASEGT. The CDR3 spans 16 residues. CDR3 sequence: CASKASNYVTYNEQFF. The CDR3 DNA reads TGTGCCAGCAAGGCTAGTAATTACGTCACCTACAATGAGCAGTTCTTC.

This clonotype was seen a handful of times. The genes are TRBV7-2 and TRBJ2-7, with TRBD1 matching 9 bases. CDR3 size: 17 residues. CDR1 is SGHTA and CDR2 is FQGNSA in the germline V gene. Losses at the gene ends were 0 bases for V and 6 bases for J; bases not matched to a gene: 12. CDR3 DNA: TGTGCCAGCAGCTTAGCCTCCCCCGGGACAGGGTTGGGCGAGCAGTACTTC. Translation: CASSLASPGTGLGEQYF.